The 9 T cell receptor beta chains presented below share a single source sample, sequenced in a study of cytomegalovirus exposure and HLA in healthy donors. 60 Vbeta and 13 Jbeta primers were used in PCR. Clones were read by immunoSEQ multiplex PCR, and TCRdb kept only the in-frame ones, dropping some. In the table there are more than 200,000 clones, more than 70% of which are singletons. The specimen sequenced was PBMCs. The receptors shown here come from a human donor in good health.

The J gene is TRBJ2-5, the V gene TRBV15, with 7 bases lining up with TRBD2. With 5 bases clipped from V and 4 bases from J, the junction kept 10 bases outside the gene matches. Germline CDR1 and CDR2: LNHNV and YYDKDF (reference sequence). The CDR3 loop spans 15 amino acids. The DNA for the CDR3 is TGTGCCACCAGCCCCTTCTCGACGGGAGGAGAGACCCAGTACTTC. This translates into CATSPFSTGGETQYF.

This rearrangement joins TRBV7-9 to TRBJ2-2, with D unclear. Trimming shortened V by 1 base and J by 3 bases, and 9 bases separated the two germline ends. Germline V lookup: CDR1 SEHNR, CDR2 FQNEAQ (reference sequence). This CDR3 is 15 amino acids long. The CDR3 protein is CASSLDVIHTGELFF. CDR3 in DNA: TGTGCCAGCAGCTTAGATGTCATTCACACCGGGGAGCTGTTTTTT.

V usage is TRBV7-9 and J usage is TRBJ2-3; D gene uncertain. This CDR3 comprises 13 residues. The V gene's germline CDR1 is SEHNR and CDR2 FQNEAQ (reference sequence). The ends were cut back, 6 bases at V and 3 bases at J, with 10 bases in the middle. The CDR3 region has the DNA TGTGCCAGCAGACCCGTCGAGACAGATACGCAGTATTTT. This encodes CASRPVETDTQYF.

The V call is TRBV30, the J call TRBJ2-1, with 8 bases identical to TRBD2. CDR1 and CDR2 from the germline V gene are GTSNPN and SVGIG (reference sequence). The CDR3 contains 14 residues. The J segment lost 9 bases and the V segment lost 1 base, leaving 8 bases of the junction unmatched. Written as DNA, the CDR3 is TGTGCCTGGAGTGCGACTAGCGTCGGCAGTGAGCAGTTCTTC. Translated: CAWSATSVGSEQFF.

Details on this clone: Other DNA sequences in this specimen translate into the identical CDR3. The rearrangement joins TRBV9 to TRBJ2-1, with D possibly TRBD1 on 5 matching bases. CDR1 SGDLS and CDR2 YYNGEE come from the germline V gene. The CDR3 extends over 12 amino acids. The V and J ends lost 0 bases and 7 bases respectively, with 5 bases between them. This CDR3 reads CASSVAGNEQFF. DNA for the CDR3: TGTGCCAGCAGCGTAGCAGGGAATGAGCAGTTCTTC.

This clone showed up just a few times. This sequence joins TRBV19 and TRBJ2-5; TRBD1 might be the D (6 bases). The CDR3 sequence is 14 residues long. The germline V and J ends were trimmed by 2 bases and 2 bases, with 9 bases remaining between them. Per germline, CDR1 LNHDA and CDR2 SQIVND (reference sequence). The CDR3 spells CASSIRGGQETQYF. As DNA, the CDR3 is TGTGCCAGTAGTATACGAGGGGGACAAGAGACCCAGTACTTC. Using reference TRBV19 and TRBJ2-5 for the parts outside the CDR3, the full variable domain is DGGITQSPKYLFRKEGQNVTLSCEQNLNHDAMYWYRQDPGQGLRLIYYSQIVNDFQKGDIAEGYSVSREKKESFPLTVTSAQKNPTAFYLCASSIRGGQETQYFGPGTRLLVL.

This clone occurred once. V gene TRBV19 combines with J gene TRBJ1-2; TRBD1 matches 8 bases. The CDR3 consists of 15 residues. J was trimmed by 4 bases and V by 1 base; bases with no gene match: 5. The germline V gene has CDR1 LNHDA and CDR2 SQIVND (reference sequence). The CDR3: CASSIGRGQVYGYTF. The CDR3 DNA reads TGTGCCAGTAGTATAGGCAGGGGGCAGGTCTATGGCTACACCTTC. The full variable domain, with the rest looked up from reference TRBV19 and TRBJ1-2, is DGGITQSPKYLFRKEGQNVTLSCEQNLNHDAMYWYRQDPGQGLRLIYYSQIVNDFQKGDIAEGYSVSREKKESFPLTVTSAQKNPTAFYLCASSIGRGQVYGYTFGSGTRLTVV.

The chain combines TRBV2 with TRBJ2-7; 7 positions match TRBD1. CDR1 SNHLY and CDR2 FYNNEI come from the germline V gene. The V gene end was trimmed by 8 bases and the J gene end by 2 bases; junction bases not matched to a gene: 9. This CDR3 contains 14 residues. DNA for the CDR3: TGTGCCAGCTCTAAGGACAGGACAGCCTACGAGCAGTACTTC. Its protein product is CASSKDRTAYEQYF.

The chain employs TRBV7-2 and TRBJ1-2; D ambiguous. This CDR3 is built from 14 residues. Between the trimmed V and J ends, which lost 4 bases and 4 bases, there was a span of 13 bases. Germline CDR1 and CDR2: SGHTA and FQGNSA. CDR3 bases: TGTGCCAGCAGCTCCTTAAGATCGGTCTATGGCTACACCTTC. Amino acid sequence: CASSSLRSVYGYTF.